This TCR beta chain came from a study of shared clonotypes between healthy human individuals. When samples were unsorted, about 90 million PBMCs were used for genomic DNA. The CDR3 totals 14 residues. CDR1 is SGHNT and CDR2 is YYREEE in the germline V gene (reference sequence). Trimming pared 4 bases from V and 4 bases from J, leaving 11 bases between. Sequencing on ten immunoSEQ deep assay plates was performed for unsorted PBMC DNA. Using immunoSEQ multiplex PCR, the repertoire was profiled, and TCRdb retains in-frame clones only, with some absent. The profile shows about 480,000 clones, 60% to 80% of them singletons.

The TCR comes from a woman aged 40 to 50 in good health. Some clones in this sample may be carry-over from other donors' samples. What was sequenced was PBMCs. The gene calls are TRBV5-4 and TRBJ2-2, with D unclear. The CDR3 region has the DNA TGTGCCAGCAGCCAGCTGGGTTCCACCGGGGAGCTGTTTTTT. It specifies CASSQLGSTGELFF.